This T cell receptor beta chain stems from a study of blood T cell repertoires in COVID-19. Across the whole study: Samples of COVID-19 (acute and convalescent) were obtained from the United States, Italy and Spain.

Authors' data handling: For nucleated cells, counts were estimated from reference gene primer amplification. The table came from immunoSEQ multiplex PCR; TCRdb's copy has only in-frame clones and leaves some out. That table gives V, J and clone size, and the DNA gave D and trimming. The sample includes 150,000 to 200,000 clones, roughly 87% seen only once; the top ten take roughly 21%. This CDR3 spans 19 amino acids. The sequence came from a man aged 55 to 70 with active or convalescent COVID-19. The sequenced sample consisted of peripheral blood. V and J are TRBV21-1 and TRBJ2-6; the table calls TRBD1, which could not be checked here. TRBV21-1 is reported as a pseudogene. In nucleotides, the CDR3 is TGTGCCAGCAGCGCCAAGGGGGACAGGGTTCGGTCTGGGGCCAACGTCCTGACTTTC. Residues: CASSAKGDRVRSGANVLTF.